This TCR beta chain was sequenced for a study of blood T cell repertoires in COVID-19. In its sample, this clone was seen a few times. The same CDR3 can be traced to other DNA sequences in this sample. Using immunoSEQ multiplex PCR, the repertoire was profiled, and TCRdb retains in-frame clones only, with some absent. The repertoire includes around 380,000 clones, 70% to 90% of them detected once, and 1.3% sits in the top ten. The CDR3 consists of 15 residues. Per germline, CDR1 LNHDA and CDR2 SQIVND (reference sequence). The trim removed 6 bases at V and 5 bases at J, leaving 6 bases unmatched. Each participant's cohort was designated according to participant-reported clinical history.

The genes are TRBV19 and TRBJ2-2; 10 bases agree with TRBD1. The sequencing sample was made of PBMCs or T cells enriched from blood (not recorded which). The sequence came from a man aged 30-40 years who had recovered from COVID-19. As DNA, the CDR3 is TGTGCCAGTAGCGCCGGGACAGGGGTTACCGGGGAGCTGTTTTTT. The encoded protein is CASSAGTGVTGELFF.